This T cell receptor (beta chain) appears in the sequencing data of a study of early T cells in non-severe SARS-CoV-2 infection. Overall study: Unpaired chains resulted from sequencing bulk RNA of unsorted whole blood.

General study results and limits: CD4 and private specificities were missed by VDJdb matching, which favored anti-spike CD8 responses.

Unique molecular identifier tags were affixed to discrete cDNA molecules. In TCRdb, the 5' RACE reads were re-called with MiXCR into one record per CDR3 protein. The sample has approximately 79,000 distinct CDR3 sequences; over 10% are singletons. Germline trimming cut 2 bases from V and 5 bases from J; bases unmatched to any gene: 5. This CDR3 contains 15 residues. Germline-derived CDR1 and CDR2 are SGHTA and FQGNSA. Concerning this clonotype itself: Its antigen is as yet unknown.

Sequencing used whole blood. The receptor was derived from an adult who was a healthcare worker with PCR-confirmed SARS-CoV-2 infection or an uninfected control (not recorded which). This rearrangement joins TRBV7-2 to TRBJ2-3, with 9 positions matching TRBD2. The DNA of the CDR3 is TGTGCCAGCAGCTTAACCAGACTAGCGGAAGATACGCAGTATTTT. It specifies CASSLTRLAEDTQYF.